This is a list of T cell receptor beta chains from one sample in a study of T cells in tuberculosis. The method was immunoSEQ multiplex PCR; TCRdb's version includes in-frame clones alone and lacks a portion of them. The sample has more than 70,000 clones; roughly 91% are singletons. Sequenced sample: CD1b-GMM tetramer-negative cells sorted from PBMCs. The source of these receptors is an adult woman with latent tuberculosis. CDR3s leave out the opening cysteine and the closing phenylalanine or tryptophan. Fields, in order: V gene, J gene, CDR3 protein.

V gene: TRBV7-3
J gene: TRBJ2-1
CDR3 protein: ASSSSGGVYNEQF

V gene: TRBV5-8
J gene: TRBJ2-1
CDR3 protein: ASSLSSGVYNEQF

V gene: TRBV4-1
J gene: TRBJ2-5
CDR3 protein: ASSPDEETQY

V gene: TRBV7-3
J gene: TRBJ2-5
CDR3 protein: ASSFRRGETQY

V gene: TRBV2
J gene: TRBJ1-2
CDR3 protein: ASSVDSRYGYT

V gene: TRBV7-3
J gene: TRBJ2-1
CDR3 protein: ASSLTGTGGRNEQF

V gene: TRBV19
J gene: TRBJ2-1
CDR3 protein: ASSMHRGYEQF

V gene: TRBV10-2
J gene: TRBJ2-2
CDR3 protein: ASSEGGLPNTGELF

V gene: TRBV19
J gene: TRBJ1-5
CDR3 protein: ATRDFSNQPQH

V gene: TRBV9
J gene: TRBJ2-3
CDR3 protein: ASSLAGQGITDTQY

V gene: TRBV7-9
J gene: TRBJ2-2
CDR3 protein: ASSSAGLAAGELF

V gene: TRBV19
J gene: TRBJ2-3
CDR3 protein: ASSIGQGVDTQY

V gene: TRBV4-3
J gene: TRBJ1-4
CDR3 protein: ASSLDTANEKLF

V gene: TRBV5-4
J gene: TRBJ1-1
CDR3 protein: ASSLQGATEAF

V gene: TRBV28
J gene: TRBJ2-5
CDR3 protein: ASSFNSLITGTQETQY

V gene: TRBV19
J gene: TRBJ1-1
CDR3 protein: ASSIDWNTEAF

V gene: TRBV5-1
J gene: TRBJ1-1
CDR3 protein: ASSLEGGTEAF

V gene: TRBV2
J gene: TRBJ2-7
CDR3 protein: ASGTPSYEQY